Listed below are T cell receptor beta chains from one sample, sequenced in a study of cytomegalovirus exposure and HLA in healthy donors. The data were produced by immunoSEQ multiplex PCR, yet TCRdb's version contains in-frame clones alone and is incomplete. The sample carries roughly 190,000 clones, 85% to 90% recorded once. Input material: PBMCs. The source of these receptors is a young woman in good health and CMV-seronegative. Both conserved end residues are part of each CDR3. A D gene is named only where the DNA matches it firmly. Clone size is stated in some rows and not others, as once, few, many or a class when expanded.

j_call v_call clone_size d_call cdr3_aa cdr3_nt
TRBJ2-7 TRBV27 - TRBD1 CASRSRTGGFTYEQYF TGTGCCAGCAGGTCTCGGACAGGGGGCTTCACCTACGAGCAGTACTTC
TRBJ2-5 TRBV19 - - CASSRRVRETQYF TGTGCCAGTAGCCGACGGGTCCGGGAGACCCAGTACTTC
TRBJ1-2 TRBV5-1 - - CASSPLEGTPYGYTF TGCGCCAGCAGCCCGTTGGAGGGTACCCCCTATGGCTACACCTTC
TRBJ2-7 TRBV7-2 - TRBD2 CASSLLLAGGVDEQYF TGTGCCAGCAGCTTACTACTAGCGGGGGGCGTGGACGAGCAGTACTTC
TRBJ1-1 TRBV6-5 - - CASSYSRTLTGEAFF TGTGCCAGCAGTTACTCTCGGACACTTACCGGGGAAGCTTTCTTT
TRBJ1-1 TRBV11-1 - - CASTRQEWNTEAFF TGTGCCAGCACCCGACAGGAGTGGAACACTGAAGCTTTCTTT
TRBJ2-4 TRBV7-2 - TRBD2 CASSLPGTSGHQKYF TGTGCCAGCAGTTTACCCGGGACTAGCGGACATCAGAAGTACTTC
TRBJ1-1 TRBV19 - - CASSHPGVLRGRNTEAFF TGTGCCAGTAGTCACCCGGGGGTCCTTAGAGGGAGGAACACTGAAGCTTTCTTT
TRBJ2-6 TRBV9 once - CASSLTGHSGANVLTF TGTGCCAGCAGTCTAACAGGGCACTCTGGGGCCAACGTCCTGACTTTC
TRBJ2-1 TRBV5-8 - TRBD1 CASSPGQGTDNEQFF TGTGCCAGCAGCCCGGGACAGGGTACGGACAATGAGCAGTTCTTC
TRBJ2-3 TRBV4-1 - TRBD2 CASSQVTSGGTDTQYF TGCGCCAGCAGCCAAGTGACTAGCGGGGGCACAGATACGCAGTATTTT
TRBJ1-1 TRBV9 - - CASSVGPNTEAFF TGTGCCAGCAGCGTAGGGCCTAACACTGAAGCTTTCTTT
TRBJ2-5 TRBV28 - - CASSLGREETQYF TGTGCCAGCAGTTTAGGCAGGGAAGAGACCCAGTACTTC
TRBJ2-3 TRBV7-2 once TRBD2 CASSSGGTIRDTQYF TGTGCCAGCAGCTCCGGCGGGACTATCAGAGATACGCAGTATTTT
TRBJ2-1 TRBV7-8 - - CASSITGNEQFF TGTGCCAGCAGCATCACAGGGAATGAGCAGTTCTTC
TRBJ2-1 TRBV2 - - CASSAEHRRTNEQFF TGTGCCAGCAGTGCCGAGCATCGGAGGACCAATGAGCAGTTCTTC
TRBJ1-4 TRBV5-8 - - CASSLESATNEKLFF TGTGCCAGCAGCTTGGAGAGTGCAACTAATGAAAAACTGTTTTTT
TRBJ2-2 TRBV11-3 - - CASTNSTGELFF TGTGCCAGCACCAACTCCACCGGGGAGCTGTTTTTT
TRBJ2-1 TRBV7-9 - TRBD2 CASSLGLASSYNEQFF TGTGCCAGCAGCTTAGGACTAGCGAGCTCCTACAATGAGCAGTTCTTC
TRBJ2-5 TRBV11-3 few - CASSLMGGVQETQYF TGTGCCAGCAGCTTAATGGGGGGAGTCCAAGAGACCCAGTACTTC
TRBJ2-1 TRBV5-4 - TRBD2 CASSLFSGRLSEQFF TGTGCCAGCAGCTTGTTTAGCGGGAGGTTGAGTGAGCAGTTCTTC
TRBJ1-2 TRBV5-1 - - CASSAGNAANYGYTF TGCGCCAGCAGCGCGGGGAACGCAGCTAACTATGGCTACACCTTC
TRBJ2-7 TRBV5-4 - TRBD2 CASSSRLAGGGYEQYF TGTGCCAGCAGCTCCAGACTAGCGGGGGGTGGATACGAGCAGTACTTC
TRBJ1-1 TRBV7-9 - TRBD1 CASRSAGGPMAFF TGTGCCAGCAGGTCCGCAGGGGGCCCTATGGCTTTCTTT
TRBJ2-1 TRBV4-2 - - CASSQDYSSYNEQFF TGTGCCAGCAGCCAAGATTACAGCTCCTACAATGAGCAGTTCTTC
TRBJ1-1 TRBV27 - - CASAQGWVNTEAFF TGTGCCAGCGCTCAGGGGTGGGTGAACACTGAAGCTTTCTTT
TRBJ2-1 TRBV7-7 - TRBD1 CASSPRPGGNEQFF TGTGCTAGCAGCCCGCGCCCAGGGGGCAATGAGCAGTTCTTC
TRBJ1-5 TRBV10-3 once TRBD1 CATAGTGWTNQPQHF TGTGCCACCGCCGGGACAGGTTGGACAAATCAGCCCCAGCATTTT
TRBJ1-4 TRBV6-5 once TRBD1 CASSYSGGQGNEKLFF TGTGCCAGCAGTTACTCGGGGGGACAGGGTAATGAAAAACTGTTTTTT
TRBJ1-1 TRBV4-2 - - CASSRTSGGGTEAFF TGTGCCAGCAGCCGGACATCCGGGGGGGGCACTGAAGCTTTCTTT
TRBJ2-1 TRBV5-4 - TRBD2 CASRQPGGGLNEQFF TGTGCCAGCCGCCAACCCGGCGGGGGATTGAATGAGCAGTTCTTC
TRBJ2-1 TRBV18 - TRBD2 CASSPGLADNEQFF TGTGCCAGCTCACCAGGACTAGCGGACAATGAGCAGTTCTTC
TRBJ2-7 TRBV6-6 - - CATLGRASYEQYF TGTGCCACCCTAGGCAGGGCGTCCTACGAGCAGTACTTC
TRBJ1-4 TRBV11-2 once - CASRSGQPATNEKLFF TGTGCCAGCAGGTCTGGACAGCCCGCAACTAATGAAAAACTGTTTTTT
TRBJ1-4 TRBV30 - TRBD1 CAWSVTRVWQGDEKLFF TGTGCCTGGAGCGTAACTAGGGTCTGGCAGGGGGATGAAAAACTGTTTTTT
TRBJ2-7 TRBV27 - TRBD1 CASSGTGMREQYF TGTGCCAGTTCTGGGACAGGGATGCGGGAGCAGTACTTC
TRBJ2-1 TRBV6-6 - - CASSYDTDPIDEQFF TGTGCCAGCAGTTACGATACAGACCCTATAGATGAGCAGTTCTTC
TRBJ2-7 TRBV7-2 - TRBD1 CASSSYRGAYEQYF TGTGCCAGCAGCTCATACAGGGGTGCCTACGAGCAGTACTTC
TRBJ1-4 TRBV7-6 - TRBD1 CASSLGAQGALGNEKLFF TGTGCCAGCAGCTTAGGAGCCCAGGGGGCGCTGGGTAATGAAAAACTGTTTTTT
TRBJ1-2 TRBV19 - TRBD1 CASSMGRGLNYGYTF TGTGCCAGTAGTATGGGCAGGGGGCTGAACTATGGCTACACCTTC
TRBJ1-4 TRBV7-9 - - CASSPHRVGGHEKLFF TGTGCCAGCAGCCCCCATCGGGTTGGGGGCCATGAAAAACTGTTTTTT
TRBJ2-3 TRBV4-3 - - CASSQDLRVTDTQYF TGCGCCAGCAGCCAAGATTTACGGGTCACAGATACGCAGTATTTT
TRBJ2-1 TRBV20-1 - TRBD2 CSAQLAEQFF TGCAGTGCACAACTAGCGGAGCAGTTCTTC
TRBJ2-2 TRBV9 once - CASTMGGQTNTGELFF TGTGCCAGCACCATGGGAGGACAAACGAACACCGGGGAGCTGTTTTTT
TRBJ1-2 TRBV7-2 - - CASSYQGVGGYTF TGTGCCAGCAGCTATCAGGGCGTTGGTGGCTACACCTTC
TRBJ2-7 TRBV18 - - CASSPEIALSYEQYF TGTGCCAGCTCACCAGAGATAGCCCTCTCCTACGAGCAGTACTTC
TRBJ2-2 TRBV5-4 - - CASSSPPGNTGELFF TGTGCCAGCAGCTCCCCCCCGGGGAACACCGGGGAGCTGTTTTTT
TRBJ1-1 TRBV25-1 - - CASSEGGRWTEAFF TGTGCCAGCAGTGAGGGAGGGAGGTGGACTGAAGCTTTCTTT
TRBJ1-4 TRBV6-6 - - CASSYSSGAREKLFF TGTGCCAGCAGTTACTCGAGCGGGGCAAGAGAAAAACTGTTTTTT
TRBJ1-2 TRBV6-1 - - CASRPLNDNKIGYTF TGTGCCAGCAGGCCATTGAACGACAACAAAATCGGCTACACCTTC
TRBJ1-6 TRBV5-5 - - CASSLYGSSPLHF TGTGCCAGCAGCTTGTACGGGAGTTCACCCCTCCACTTT
TRBJ1-4 TRBV18 - TRBD1 CASSMTGVNEKLFF TGTGCCAGCTCGATGACAGGGGTTAATGAAAAACTGTTTTTT
TRBJ1-2 TRBV6-5 - - CASSSPEAYGYTF TGTGCCAGCAGTTCCCCCGAGGCCTATGGCTACACCTTC
TRBJ1-1 TRBV7-2 - - CASSSEALNTEAFF TGTGCCAGCAGCTCCGAGGCCTTAAACACTGAAGCTTTCTTT